This T cell receptor (beta chain) was captured in a study of tumor and adjacent non-tumor tissue in lung cancer. The CDR3 length is 16 residues. Germline V CDR1 and CDR2: SNHLY, FYNNEI. The library came from three nested PCR rounds adapted from ARM-PCR protocols. TCRdb recomputed calls from the multiplex PCR reads with MiXCR, one row per CDR3 protein. This table has 70,000 to 90,000 distinct CDR3 sequences, around 70% appearing once. As for this clonotype: One junction end does not reproduce the germline sequence, and a read error may be involved.

RNA was extracted from bulk tissue without any cell sorting. Distant lung tissue was collected more than 3 cm away from the tumor edge. Sequencing was carried out using distant non-tumor lung tissue. The gene calls are TRBV2 and TRBJ2-7, with a possible D match to TRBD1 (5 bases). The TCR sequence derives from a woman between 50 and 59 years old with non-small cell lung cancer. The CDR3 here is CASSADSHALSYEQYF. The CDR3 DNA reads as TGTGCCAGCAGTGCCGACAGCCATGCCCTCTCCTACGAGCAGTATTTC.